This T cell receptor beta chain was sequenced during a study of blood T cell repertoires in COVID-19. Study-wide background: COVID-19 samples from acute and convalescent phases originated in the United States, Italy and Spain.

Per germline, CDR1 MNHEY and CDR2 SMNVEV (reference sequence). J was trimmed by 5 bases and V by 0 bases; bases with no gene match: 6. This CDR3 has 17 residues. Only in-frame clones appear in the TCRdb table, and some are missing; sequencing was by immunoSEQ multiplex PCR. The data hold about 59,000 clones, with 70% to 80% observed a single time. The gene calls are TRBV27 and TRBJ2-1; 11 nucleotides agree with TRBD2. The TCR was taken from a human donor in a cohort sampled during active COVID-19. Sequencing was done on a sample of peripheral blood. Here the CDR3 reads CASSLSYGLAGDNEQFF. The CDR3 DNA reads TGTGCCAGCAGTTTATCGTACGGACTAGCGGGTGACAATGAGCAGTTCTTC.